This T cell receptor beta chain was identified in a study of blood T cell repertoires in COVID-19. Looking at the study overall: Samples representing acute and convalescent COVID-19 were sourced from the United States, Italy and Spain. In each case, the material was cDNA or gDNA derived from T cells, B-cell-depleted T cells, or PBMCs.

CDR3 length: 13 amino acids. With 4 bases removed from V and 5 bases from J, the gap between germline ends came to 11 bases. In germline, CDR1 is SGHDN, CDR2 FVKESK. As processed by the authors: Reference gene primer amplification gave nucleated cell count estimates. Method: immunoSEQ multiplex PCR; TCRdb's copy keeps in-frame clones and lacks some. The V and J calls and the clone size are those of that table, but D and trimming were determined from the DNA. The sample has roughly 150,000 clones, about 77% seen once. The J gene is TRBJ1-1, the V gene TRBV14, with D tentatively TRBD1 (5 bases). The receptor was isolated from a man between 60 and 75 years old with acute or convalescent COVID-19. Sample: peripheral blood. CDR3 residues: CASSLGGGTEAFF. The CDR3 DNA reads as TGTGCCAGCAGCCTCGGGGGGGGGACTGAAGCTTTCTTT. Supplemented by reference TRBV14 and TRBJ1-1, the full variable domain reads EAGVTQFPSHSVIEKGQTVTLRCDPISGHDNLYWYRRVMGKEIKFLLHFVKESKQDESGMPNNRFLAERTGGTYSTLKVQPAELEDSGVYFCASSLGGGTEAFFGQGTRLTVV.